This TCR beta chain was documented in a study of Ad26.COV2.S vaccination and SARS-CoV-2 variants. On the study more broadly: By the intramuscular route, Ad26.COV2.S was given once, or twice 56 days apart.

Germline CDR1 reads SEHNR; CDR2 reads FQNEAQ (reference sequence). The CDR3 covers 15 residues. Trimming at V came to 4 bases and at J to 6 bases, leaving 5 bases not matched to a gene. The data were produced by immunoSEQ multiplex PCR, yet TCRdb's version contains in-frame clones alone and is incomplete. The sample yields fewer than 800,000 clones, about 90% seen once. Overall study results and limits: Substantial post-vaccination breadth of spike-specific CD8+ and CD4+ T cell responses was reported. Those who received the vaccine showed greater spike-specific TCR breadth than those given placebo.

The treatment: around 19 received Ad26.COV2.S at low or high dose, single or two shots; about 5 received placebo; per-sample allocation not given. Specimen acquisition occurred on day 63 following the initial vaccine or placebo injection. The donor was a Boston adult aged 18-55 years. This clone was detected only once. Its antigen is not identified. This specimen was peripheral blood, taken in a trial of Ad26.COV2.S vaccine versus placebo. The TCR was taken from a person aged 18 to 59 who received the Ad26.COV2.S COVID-19 vaccine or a placebo. This chain uses TRBV7-9 with TRBJ2-3; 12 positions agree with TRBD2. The CDR3 reads CASSSPSGRADTQYF. The CDR3 nucleotides read TGTGCCAGCAGCTCCCCTAGCGGGAGGGCCGATACGCAGTATTTT. The full variable domain, its missing parts supplied by reference TRBV7-9 and TRBJ2-3, is DTGVSQNPRHKITKRGQNVTFRCDPISEHNRLYWYRQTLGQGPEFLTYFQNEAQLEKSRLLSDRFSAERPKGSFSTLEIQRTEQGDSAMYLCASSSPSGRADTQYFGPGTRLTVL.